This T cell receptor beta chain was recovered during a study of blood T cells in healthy people across ages. Donors ranged from roughly 6 to 90 years old and were healthy Caucasians in Russia. About this clonotype itself: What it binds is unknown.

Germline CDR1 reads MNHEY; CDR2 reads SVGEGT. This CDR3 is built from 17 residues. The V and J ends lost 6 bases and 3 bases, in that order; junction bases with no gene match: 13. With a J-beta primer mix and a sample-barcoded 5' primer, a second PCR ran roughly 6 to 11 cycles. MiXCR, applied by TCRdb to the 5' RACE reads, yields one record per CDR3 protein. The sample shows roughly 1.9 million distinct CDR3 sequences, approximately 39% of them seen only once. Overall study findings and caveats: Older individuals had lower TCR beta diversity per million T cells (the decline was roughly linear). Diversity estimates drawn from one million T cells were deemed underestimates.

This clonotype was obtained from a human donor in good health. What was sequenced was blood. The genes are TRBV6-2 or TRBV6-3 and TRBJ2-5; TRBD2 agrees at 10 bases. This CDR3 reads CASRTGLAGALEETQYF. As DNA, the CDR3 is TGTGCCAGCAGAACGGGGCTAGCGGGGGCCCTAGAAGAGACCCAGTACTTC.